At least ten counts were recorded for the clone carrying this T cell receptor beta chain. RNA transcripts yielded amplified TCR beta CDR3 regions. Initially, a first-round RT-PCR of the TCR CDR3 employed the HTBI primer set. MiXCR, applied by TCRdb to the multiplex PCR reads, yields one record per CDR3 protein. The sample lists approximately 300,000 distinct CDR3 sequences, over 15% occurring once. CDR1 and CDR2 (germline): SGHTA, FQGNSA. CDR3 length: 15 residues. Trimming cost V 5 bases and J 3 bases; bases outside gene matches: 6. This sample is part of a study of T cells in Graves' hyperthyroidism and ophthalmopathy.

This receptor was identified in a woman aged 60-75 years with Graves' ophthalmopathy. V is TRBV7-2 and J is TRBJ2-7; 11 bases are shared with TRBD2. Material for sequencing was blood. The CDR3 region has the DNA TGTGCCAGCAGCCTGCGACTAGCGGGAAACTACGAGCAGTACTTC. The encoded protein is CASSLRLAGNYEQYF. Complete variable domain (other parts from reference TRBV7-2 and TRBJ2-7): GAGVSQSPSNKVTEKGKDVELRCDPISGHTALYWYRQSLGQGLEFLIYFQGNSAPDKSGLPSDRFSAERTGGSVSTLTIQRTQQEDSAVYLCASSLRLAGNYEQYFGPGTRLTVT.